This T cell receptor beta chain emerged from a study of beta chain features in type 1 diabetes. Study observations and caveats: Type 1 diabetes patients had fewer VDJ junction insertions and more deletions. Researchers reported that naive, central memory and Treg TCRB repertoires appeared more similar in patients than in healthy donors.

A note on this clone: Its antigen is currently unknown.

A single heparinised draw of approximately 0.11 L on average was taken per donor. CD45RO/CCR7/CD25/CD127/CD95/CD27 staining was used to isolate CD4+ naive, central memory, regulatory and stem cell-like memory cells by sorting. The CDR3 sequence is 11 residues long. V lost 7 bases to trimming and J lost 6 bases, with 10 bases between them. Germline values: CDR1 MDHEN, CDR2 SYDVKM. Of the isolated RNA, all was reverse transcribed, and so the sequenced material was expressed TCRB transcripts. Using immunoSEQ multiplex PCR, the repertoire was profiled, and TCRdb retains in-frame clones only, with some absent. The sample contains a few hundred thousand clones, about 30% of which appear only once.

The sample comprised central memory CD4+ T cells from blood. This sequence was found in a man aged 25-45 years in good health. The chain recombines TRBV28 with TRBJ2-7; D is undetermined. CDR3 in amino acids: CASTEGPEQYF. As DNA, the CDR3 is TGTGCCAGCACGGAAGGGCCCGAGCAGTACTTC.